The sequence of this T cell receptor beta chain was determined in a study of cytomegalovirus exposure and HLA in healthy donors. Study-wide findings and caveats: V- and J-gene trimming in TCR beta was tied to a missense DCLRE1C variant by an analysis performed later. A later analysis reportedly found fewer N-insertions in an Asian-associated ancestry cluster than the roughly 670-donor mean. When the data were analyzed later, several of the most significant clusters appeared to be linked to common viral pathogens. Later analysis found that TCR beta chains associated with HLA were more clonally expanded than other, equally common chains.

Primers: 60 Vbeta forward and 13 Jbeta reverse. Profiled with immunoSEQ multiplex PCR; TCRdb holds only in-frame clones, not every one. The sample includes tens of thousands of clones, 70% to 85% seen only once; the top ten take over 3%. A word on this clone: Its antigen is undetermined.

Germline loops: CDR1 MNHEY, CDR2 SVGAGI. The CDR3 sequence is 12 residues long. This sequence joins TRBV6-5 and TRBJ2-5; possible D gene TRBD2, 5 bases. The closer fit of TRBJ2-7 to the DNA end suggests the J call may be wrong. Sequenced sample: PBMCs. This receptor was taken from a man aged 50 to 59 in good health and CMV-seronegative. This CDR3 is CASRSLVSEQYF. CDR3 nucleotide sequence: TGTGCCAGCAGATCACTAGTCTCCGAGCAGTACTTC.